This T cell receptor (beta chain) was sequenced during a study of T cells in localized non-small cell lung cancer. Whole-study results and caveats: A median roughly 50 of the top 100 tumor clones appeared in adjacent lung. Sequencing, confined to only one tumor region, leaves heterogeneity possible. In uninvolved adjacent lung, T cell clonality reached its highest value, exceeding tumor. Elevated circulating T cell density in blood was associated with longer overall survival.

The CDR3 runs 17 residues. V dropped 5 bases and J dropped 5; count of bases not matched to a gene: 8. Germline V gives CDR1 MNHEY, CDR2 SMNVEV (reference sequence). Here immunoSEQ multiplex PCR was the method, and the copy in TCRdb shows in-frame clones only, minus some. This table has about 59,000 clones, approximately 90% appearing once. As regards this clone: No antigen is known for it.

The source material was peripheral blood, sampled before any cancer treatment. This chain joins TRBV27 and TRBJ2-1; 14 nucleotides align to TRBD2. The origin of this receptor is a man between 40 and 70 years old with stage I lung adenocarcinoma. In DNA, the CDR3 is TGTGCCAGCAGTCGAATAAGGGGACTAGCGGGGGACAATGAGCAGTTCTTC. Its translation is CASSRIRGLAGDNEQFF.